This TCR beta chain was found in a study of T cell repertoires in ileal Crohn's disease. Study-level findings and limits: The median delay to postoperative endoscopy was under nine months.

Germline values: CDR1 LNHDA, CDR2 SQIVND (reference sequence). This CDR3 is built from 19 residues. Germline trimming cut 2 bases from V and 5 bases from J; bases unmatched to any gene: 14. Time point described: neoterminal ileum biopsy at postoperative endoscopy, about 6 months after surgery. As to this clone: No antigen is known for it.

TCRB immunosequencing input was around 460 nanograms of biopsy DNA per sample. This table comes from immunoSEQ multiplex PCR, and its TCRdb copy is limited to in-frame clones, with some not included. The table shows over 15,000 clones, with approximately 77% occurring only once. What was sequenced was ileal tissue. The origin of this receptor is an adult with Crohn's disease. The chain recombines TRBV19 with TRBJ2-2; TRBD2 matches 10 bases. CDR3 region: CASSIKGLADHFRTGELFF. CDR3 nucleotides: TGTGCCAGTAGTATAAAAGGACTAGCGGACCATTTTCGAACCGGGGAGCTGTTTTTT.